This T cell receptor (beta chain) was obtained from a study of Ad26.COV2.S vaccination and SARS-CoV-2 variants. The study's findings and limits: Among vaccine recipients, spike-specific TCR breadth exceeded that of placebo recipients.

V shed 1 base and J shed 3 bases, with 10 bases lying between them. Germline V CDR1 and CDR2: MGHRA, YSYEKL. The CDR3 consists of 15 residues. A word on this clone: Antigen specificity is unknown.

Treatment described: some 20 received Ad26.COV2.S at low or high dose, single or two shots; five or six received placebo; per-sample allocation not given. At day 63 after the first vaccine or placebo injection, samples were drawn. Clones were read by immunoSEQ multiplex PCR, and TCRdb kept only the in-frame ones, dropping some. Of some 420,000 clones in the sample, 70% to 90% were seen once. The chain carries TRBV4-1 and TRBJ1-5, with D maybe TRBD1 (6 bases). The receptor comes from a person between 18 and 65 years old who received the Ad26.COV2.S COVID-19 vaccine or a placebo. Sequenced here: peripheral blood, sampled in a trial of Ad26.COV2.S vaccine versus placebo. CDR3 protein: CASSQVDRDNQPQHF. CDR3 DNA: TGCGCCAGCAGCCAAGTGGACAGAGACAATCAGCCCCAGCATTTT.